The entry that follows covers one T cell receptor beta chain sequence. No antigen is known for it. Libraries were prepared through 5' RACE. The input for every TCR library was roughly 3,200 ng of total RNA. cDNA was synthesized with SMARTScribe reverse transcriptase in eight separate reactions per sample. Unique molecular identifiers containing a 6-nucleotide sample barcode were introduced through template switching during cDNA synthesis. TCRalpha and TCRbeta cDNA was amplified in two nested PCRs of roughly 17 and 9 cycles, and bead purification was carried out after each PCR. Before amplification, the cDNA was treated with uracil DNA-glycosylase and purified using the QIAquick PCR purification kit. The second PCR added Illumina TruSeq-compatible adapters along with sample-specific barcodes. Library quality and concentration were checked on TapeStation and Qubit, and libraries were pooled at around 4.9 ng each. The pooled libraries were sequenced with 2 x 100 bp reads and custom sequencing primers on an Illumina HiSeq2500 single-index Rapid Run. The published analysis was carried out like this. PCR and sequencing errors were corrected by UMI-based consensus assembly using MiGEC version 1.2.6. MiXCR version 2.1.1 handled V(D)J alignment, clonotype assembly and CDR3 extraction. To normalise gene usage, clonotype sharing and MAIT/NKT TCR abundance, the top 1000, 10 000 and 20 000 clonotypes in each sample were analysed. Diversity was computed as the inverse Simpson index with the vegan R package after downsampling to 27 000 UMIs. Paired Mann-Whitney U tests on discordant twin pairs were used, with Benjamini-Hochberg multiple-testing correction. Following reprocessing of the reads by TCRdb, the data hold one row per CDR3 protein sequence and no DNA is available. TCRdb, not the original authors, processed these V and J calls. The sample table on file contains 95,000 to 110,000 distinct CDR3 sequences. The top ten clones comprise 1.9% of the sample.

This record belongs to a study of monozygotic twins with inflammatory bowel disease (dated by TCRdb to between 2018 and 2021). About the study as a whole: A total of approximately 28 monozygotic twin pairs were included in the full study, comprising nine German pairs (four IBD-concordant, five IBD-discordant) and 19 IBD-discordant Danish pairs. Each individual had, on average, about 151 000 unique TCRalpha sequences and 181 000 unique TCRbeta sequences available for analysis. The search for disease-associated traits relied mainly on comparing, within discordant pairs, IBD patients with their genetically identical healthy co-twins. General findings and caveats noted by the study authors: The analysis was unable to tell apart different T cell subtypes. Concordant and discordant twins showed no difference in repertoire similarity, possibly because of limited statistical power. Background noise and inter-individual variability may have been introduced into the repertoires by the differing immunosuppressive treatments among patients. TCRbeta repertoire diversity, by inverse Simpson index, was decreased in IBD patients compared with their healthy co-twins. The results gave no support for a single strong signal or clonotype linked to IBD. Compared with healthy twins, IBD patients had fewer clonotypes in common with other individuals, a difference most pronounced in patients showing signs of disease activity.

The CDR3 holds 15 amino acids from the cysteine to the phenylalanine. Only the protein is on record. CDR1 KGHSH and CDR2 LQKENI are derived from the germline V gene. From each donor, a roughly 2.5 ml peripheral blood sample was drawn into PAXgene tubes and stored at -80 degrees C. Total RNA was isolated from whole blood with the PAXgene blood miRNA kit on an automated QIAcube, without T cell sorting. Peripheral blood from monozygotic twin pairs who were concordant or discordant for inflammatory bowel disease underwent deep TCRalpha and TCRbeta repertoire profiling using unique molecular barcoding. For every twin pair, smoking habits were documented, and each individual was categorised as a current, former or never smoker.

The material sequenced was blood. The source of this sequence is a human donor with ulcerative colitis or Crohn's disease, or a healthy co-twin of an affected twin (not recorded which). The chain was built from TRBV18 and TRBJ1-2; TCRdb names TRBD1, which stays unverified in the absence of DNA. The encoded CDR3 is CASSPPRQGNYGYTF.